Listed below are T cell receptor beta chains from one sample, sequenced in a study of T cell responses to AZD1222 COVID-19 vaccine. Profiled with immunoSEQ multiplex PCR; TCRdb holds only in-frame clones, not every one. In the table there are tens of thousands of clones, 75% to 95% of which are singletons. The sequenced sample was peripheral blood, obtained 28 days after the second dose of the MenACWY control vaccine. All receptors derive from an adult who received the MenACWY meningococcal vaccine as a control. CDR3s include the opening cysteine and the closing phenylalanine or tryptophan. D genes are given only for firm matches. Size is omitted from some rows. Given values are once, few, many or a class for expanded clones.

clone size	J gene	D gene	V gene	CDR3 protein	CDR3 DNA
.	TRBJ2-2	.	TRBV4-3	CASSRDRSYTGELFF	TGCGCCAGCAGCCGAGACAGGTCGTACACCGGGGAGCTGTTTTTT
.	TRBJ2-1	.	TRBV7-9	CASSLSAGTSREQFF	TGTGCCAGCAGCCTCTCGGCCGGGACGTCGAGAGAGCAGTTCTTC
.	TRBJ2-7	.	TRBV6-5	CASHRTRGSYEQYF	TGTGCCAGTCACCGGACTAGGGGGTCCTACGAGCAGTACTTC
once	TRBJ1-1	.	TRBV12-3/TRBV12-4	CASSLDVSVEAFF	TGTGCCAGCAGTTTGGATGTTTCGGTTGAAGCTTTCTTT
.	TRBJ2-6	.	TRBV6-2/TRBV6-3	CASSYPGISGANVLTF	TGTGCCAGCAGTTACCCAGGAATCTCTGGGGCCAACGTCCTGACTTTC
.	TRBJ1-2	.	TRBV29-1	CSVTGNGGYTF	TGCAGCGTTACCGGGAATGGTGGCTACACCTTC
.	TRBJ2-1	.	TRBV4-3	CASSQEGKRSSYNEQFF	TGCGCCAGCAGCCAAGAAGGGAAGCGGAGCTCCTACAATGAGCAGTTCTTC
few	TRBJ2-1	.	TRBV16	CASSQPAYNEQFF	TGTGCCAGCAGCCAGCCAGCCTACAATGAGCAGTTCTTC
once	TRBJ2-2	TRBD2	TRBV19	CASKREGVTGELFF	TGTGCCAGTAAGAGGGAGGGCGTCACCGGGGAGCTGTTTTTT
.	TRBJ2-5	.	TRBV5-1	CASSLDGEKGETQYF	TGCGCCAGCAGCTTGGACGGGGAAAAGGGGGAGACCCAGTACTTC
.	TRBJ1-6	.	TRBV7-9	CASSLVQGNNSPLHF	TGTGCCAGCAGCTTAGTCCAGGGGAATAATTCACCCCTCCACTTT
.	TRBJ2-5	.	TRBV7-8	CASSLAPGFEETQYF	TGTGCCAGCAGCTTAGCGCCGGGGTTCGAAGAGACCCAGTACTTC
.	TRBJ2-3	.	TRBV11-1	CASSLFSDTQYF	TGTGCCAGCAGCTTATTTTCAGATACGCAGTATTTT
.	TRBJ1-2	.	TRBV7-8	CASSRVGAAGGYTF	TGTGCCAGCAGCCGAGTCGGCGCGGCTGGGGGCTACACCTTC
few	TRBJ2-1	.	TRBV5-1	CASRRELSYNEQFF	TGCGCCAGCAGGAGGGAACTTTCCTACAATGAGCAGTTCTTC